This is a list of T cell receptor beta chains from one sample in a study of CD8+ T cells in alopecia areata. Libraries were prepared by immunoSEQ multiplex PCR; TCRdb keeps only in-frame clonotypes and omits some of them. The table lists about 200,000 clones, around 64% of them singletons. The material was CD4+ T cells sorted from blood, obtained around week 50, from a patient treated with tofacitinib. Receptors originate from a human donor with alopecia areata. Both conserved end residues are part of each CDR3. Fields, in order: J gene, V gene, D gene, clone size, CDR3 protein, CDR3 DNA. D genes are given only for firm matches. The size entry is marked missing in some rows and otherwise reads once, few, many or a size class.

j_call: TRBJ1-2; v_call: TRBV29-1; d_call: -; clone_size: -; cdr3_aa: CSVEGRHNYGYTF; cdr3_nt: TGCAGCGTTGAGGGCAGACATAACTATGGCTACACCTTC
j_call: TRBJ2-1; v_call: TRBV6-1; d_call: TRBD2; clone_size: -; cdr3_aa: CASSGGGSRLGNEQFF; cdr3_nt: TGTGCCAGCAGTGGCGGGGGTAGTAGATTGGGCAATGAGCAGTTCTTC
j_call: TRBJ1-1; v_call: TRBV29-1; d_call: TRBD1; clone_size: -; cdr3_aa: CSGNYRQGLGTEAFF; cdr3_nt: TGCAGCGGAAACTACCGACAGGGCCTGGGCACTGAAGCTTTCTTT
j_call: TRBJ1-2; v_call: TRBV30; d_call: -; clone_size: once; cdr3_aa: CACQGDGYTF; cdr3_nt: TGTGCCTGTCAGGGTGACGGCTACACCTTC
j_call: TRBJ2-5; v_call: TRBV18; d_call: -; clone_size: few; cdr3_aa: CASSPQETQYF; cdr3_nt: TGTGCCAGCTCACCACAGGAGACCCAGTACTTC
j_call: TRBJ2-7; v_call: TRBV27; d_call: TRBD1; clone_size: -; cdr3_aa: CASRLQGPTYEQYF; cdr3_nt: TGTGCCAGCAGATTACAGGGGCCTACCTACGAGCAGTACTTC
j_call: TRBJ2-1; v_call: TRBV9; d_call: TRBD2; clone_size: many; cdr3_aa: CASSPRTSGVSYNEQFF; cdr3_nt: TGTGCCAGCAGCCCTCGGACTAGCGGGGTCTCCTACAATGAGCAGTTCTTC
j_call: TRBJ2-5; v_call: TRBV9; d_call: -; clone_size: -; cdr3_aa: CASSVAPQETQYF; cdr3_nt: TGTGCCAGCAGCGTAGCCCCCCAAGAGACCCAGTACTTC
j_call: TRBJ2-5; v_call: TRBV15; d_call: -; clone_size: few; cdr3_aa: CATSRDQAFVAQYF; cdr3_nt: TGTGCCACCAGCAGAGATCAGGCATTTGTAGCCCAGTACTTC
j_call: TRBJ2-7; v_call: TRBV15; d_call: -; clone_size: few; cdr3_aa: CATSKVGGWDEQYF; cdr3_nt: TGTGCCACCAGCAAAGTTGGGGGCTGGGACGAGCAGTACTTC
j_call: TRBJ1-2; v_call: TRBV30; d_call: TRBD1; clone_size: -; cdr3_aa: CAWGSSIGTGYGYTF; cdr3_nt: TGTGCCTGGGGCAGCTCCATAGGGACAGGCTATGGCTACACCTTC
j_call: TRBJ1-2; v_call: TRBV29-1; d_call: -; clone_size: -; cdr3_aa: CSVEDSSDNYGYTF; cdr3_nt: TGCAGCGTTGAAGATTCATCGGATAACTATGGCTACACCTTC
j_call: TRBJ1-5; v_call: TRBV18; d_call: -; clone_size: -; cdr3_aa: CASSQADLNQPQHF; cdr3_nt: TGTGCCAGCTCACAGGCGGATCTCAATCAGCCCCAGCATTTT
j_call: TRBJ1-1; v_call: TRBV29-1; d_call: -; clone_size: few; cdr3_aa: CSVGHNTEAFF; cdr3_nt: TGCAGCGTGGGCCACAACACTGAAGCTTTCTTT
j_call: TRBJ2-3; v_call: TRBV5-1; d_call: -; clone_size: -; cdr3_aa: CASSGKGLPEYTQYF; cdr3_nt: TGCGCCAGCAGCGGAAAGGGACTCCCCGAATATACGCAGTATTTT
j_call: TRBJ2-3; v_call: TRBV5-8; d_call: -; clone_size: few; cdr3_aa: CASSLDRPADTQYF; cdr3_nt: TGTGCCAGCAGCTTGGACCGACCCGCAGATACGCAGTATTTT
j_call: TRBJ1-2; v_call: TRBV29-1; d_call: TRBD1; clone_size: -; cdr3_aa: CSVDSGGVLGYTF; cdr3_nt: TGCAGCGTTGACTCAGGGGGCGTCCTTGGCTACACCTTC
j_call: TRBJ2-2; v_call: TRBV27; d_call: -; clone_size: -; cdr3_aa: CASKSSGAPTGELFF; cdr3_nt: TGTGCCAGCAAGAGTTCGGGGGCCCCCACCGGGGAGCTGTTTTTT
j_call: TRBJ2-4; v_call: TRBV5-6; d_call: TRBD2; clone_size: -; cdr3_aa: CASSLMAGVAKNIQYF; cdr3_nt: TGTGCCAGCAGCTTGATGGCGGGGGTAGCCAAAAACATTCAGTACTTC
j_call: TRBJ2-2; v_call: TRBV2; d_call: -; clone_size: once; cdr3_aa: CASSRFGGTTNTGELFF; cdr3_nt: TGTGCCAGCTCCCGGTTTGGGGGGACCACGAACACCGGGGAGCTGTTTTTT
j_call: TRBJ1-6; v_call: TRBV27; d_call: -; clone_size: -; cdr3_aa: CASSLFRVSSPLHF; cdr3_nt: TGTGCCAGCAGTTTATTTCGGGTTAGTTCACCCCTCCACTTT
j_call: TRBJ2-5; v_call: TRBV18; d_call: -; clone_size: -; cdr3_aa: CASSPIVGESETQYF; cdr3_nt: TGTGCCAGCTCACCAATAGTTGGGGAGTCGGAGACCCAGTACTTC
j_call: TRBJ2-5; v_call: TRBV9; d_call: TRBD2; clone_size: few; cdr3_aa: CASSVGTSGEETQYF; cdr3_nt: TGTGCCAGCAGCGTGGGGACTAGCGGGGAGGAGACCCAGTACTTC
j_call: TRBJ2-7; v_call: TRBV6-1; d_call: -; clone_size: few; cdr3_aa: CASRKAGNEQYF; cdr3_nt: TGTGCCAGCAGAAAAGCAGGGAACGAGCAGTACTTC
j_call: TRBJ2-1; v_call: TRBV5-1; d_call: -; clone_size: -; cdr3_aa: CASSRSRDSDGGYEQFF; cdr3_nt: TGCGCCAGCAGTAGGAGCCGAGACAGCGATGGGGGCTATGAGCAGTTCTTC
j_call: TRBJ2-2; v_call: TRBV5-6; d_call: -; clone_size: -; cdr3_aa: CASNVYGQGYTGELFF; cdr3_nt: TGTGCCAGCAACGTGTACGGGCAGGGATACACCGGGGAGCTGTTTTTT
j_call: TRBJ1-6; v_call: TRBV18; d_call: -; clone_size: -; cdr3_aa: CASSPGRNSPLHF; cdr3_nt: TGTGCCAGCTCACCTGGGCGTAATTCACCCCTCCACTTT
j_call: TRBJ1-1; v_call: TRBV30; d_call: -; clone_size: -; cdr3_aa: CAWSAKGGTEAFF; cdr3_nt: TGTGCCTGGAGTGCAAAGGGAGGTACTGAAGCTTTCTTT
j_call: TRBJ2-5; v_call: TRBV7-2; d_call: -; clone_size: -; cdr3_aa: CASSLESRDPTQYF; cdr3_nt: TGTGCCAGCAGCTTAGAGAGCCGCGATCCGACCCAGTACTTC
j_call: TRBJ1-4; v_call: TRBV4-1; d_call: -; clone_size: -; cdr3_aa: CASSLGHSSTNEKLFF; cdr3_nt: TGCGCCAGCAGTCTGGGACACAGTTCAACTAATGAAAAACTGTTTTTT
j_call: TRBJ1-2; v_call: TRBV4-1; d_call: -; clone_size: -; cdr3_aa: CASSQGQAVYGYTF; cdr3_nt: TGCGCCAGCAGCCAAGGACAGGCGGTTTATGGCTACACCTTC
j_call: TRBJ2-5; v_call: TRBV7-2; d_call: -; clone_size: -; cdr3_aa: CASSLGRFQETQYF; cdr3_nt: TGTGCCAGCAGCTTAGGCCGGTTTCAAGAGACCCAGTACTTC
j_call: TRBJ2-3; v_call: TRBV29-1; d_call: -; clone_size: -; cdr3_aa: CSVAGALDTQYF; cdr3_nt: TGCAGCGTTGCGGGTGCGTTAGATACGCAGTATTTT
j_call: TRBJ2-5; v_call: TRBV7-7; d_call: TRBD2; clone_size: few; cdr3_aa: CASSSSGTSGEETQYF; cdr3_nt: TGTGCCAGCAGCTCATCCGGGACTAGCGGAGAAGAGACCCAGTACTTC
j_call: TRBJ2-2; v_call: TRBV5-6; d_call: TRBD1; clone_size: few; cdr3_aa: CASSLAGTGATGELFF; cdr3_nt: TGTGCCAGCAGCTTGGCTGGGACAGGGGCCACCGGGGAGCTGTTTTTT